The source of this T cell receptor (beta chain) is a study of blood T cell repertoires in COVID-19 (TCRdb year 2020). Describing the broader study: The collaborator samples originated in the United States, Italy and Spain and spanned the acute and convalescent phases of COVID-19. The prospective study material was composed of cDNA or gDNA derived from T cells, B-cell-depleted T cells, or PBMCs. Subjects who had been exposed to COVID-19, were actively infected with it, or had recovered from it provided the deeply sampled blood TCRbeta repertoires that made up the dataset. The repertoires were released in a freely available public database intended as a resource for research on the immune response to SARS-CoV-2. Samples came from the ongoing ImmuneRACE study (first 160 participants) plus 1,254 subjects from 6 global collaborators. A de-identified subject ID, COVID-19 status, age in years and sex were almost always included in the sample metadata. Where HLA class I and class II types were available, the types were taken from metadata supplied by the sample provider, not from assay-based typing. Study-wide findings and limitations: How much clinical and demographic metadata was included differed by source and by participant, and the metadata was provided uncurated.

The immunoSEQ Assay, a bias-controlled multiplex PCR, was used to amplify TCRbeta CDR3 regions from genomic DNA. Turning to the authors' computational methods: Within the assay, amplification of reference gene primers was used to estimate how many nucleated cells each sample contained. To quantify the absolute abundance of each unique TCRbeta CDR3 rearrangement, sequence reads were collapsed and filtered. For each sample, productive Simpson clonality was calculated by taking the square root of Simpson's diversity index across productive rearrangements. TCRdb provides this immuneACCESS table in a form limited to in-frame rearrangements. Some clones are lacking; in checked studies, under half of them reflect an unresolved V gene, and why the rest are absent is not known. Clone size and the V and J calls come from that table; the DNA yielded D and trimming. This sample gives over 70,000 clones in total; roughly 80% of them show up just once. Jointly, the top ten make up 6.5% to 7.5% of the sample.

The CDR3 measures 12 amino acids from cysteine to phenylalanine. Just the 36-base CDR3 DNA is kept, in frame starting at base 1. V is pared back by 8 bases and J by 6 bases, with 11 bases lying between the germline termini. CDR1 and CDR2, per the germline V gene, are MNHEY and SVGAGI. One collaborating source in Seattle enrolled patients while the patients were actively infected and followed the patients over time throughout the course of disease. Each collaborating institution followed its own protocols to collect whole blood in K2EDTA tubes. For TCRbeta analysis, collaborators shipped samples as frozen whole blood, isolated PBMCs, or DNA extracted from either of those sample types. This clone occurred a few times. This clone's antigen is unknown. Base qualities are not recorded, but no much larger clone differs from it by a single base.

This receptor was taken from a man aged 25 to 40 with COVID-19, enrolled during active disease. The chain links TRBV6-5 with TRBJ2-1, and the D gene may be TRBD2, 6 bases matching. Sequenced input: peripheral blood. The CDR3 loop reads CASSAGPNEQFF. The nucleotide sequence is TGTGCCAGCTCGGCGGGACCCAATGAGCAGTTCTTC.